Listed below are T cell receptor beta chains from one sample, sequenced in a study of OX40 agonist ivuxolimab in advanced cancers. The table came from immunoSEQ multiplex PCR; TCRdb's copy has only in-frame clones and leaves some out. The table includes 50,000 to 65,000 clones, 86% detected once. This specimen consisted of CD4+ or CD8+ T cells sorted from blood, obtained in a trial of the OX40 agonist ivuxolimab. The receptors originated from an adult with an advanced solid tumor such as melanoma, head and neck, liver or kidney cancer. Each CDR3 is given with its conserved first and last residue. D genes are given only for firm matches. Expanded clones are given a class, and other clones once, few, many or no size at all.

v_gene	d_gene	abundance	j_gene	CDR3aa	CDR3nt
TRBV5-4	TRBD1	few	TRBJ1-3	CASSSRTGTGNTIYF	TGTGCCAGCAGCTCCCGGACAGGGACTGGAAACACCATATATTTT
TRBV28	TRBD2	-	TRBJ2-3	CASSLSSGSGTDTQYF	TGTGCCAGCAGTTTATCTAGCGGGAGTGGCACAGATACGCAGTATTTT
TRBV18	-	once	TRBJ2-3	CASSPGITDTQYF	TGTGCCAGCTCACCAGGAATCACAGATACGCAGTATTTT
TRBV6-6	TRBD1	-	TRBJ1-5	CASRDGQGRNQPQHF	TGTGCCAGCAGGGACGGACAGGGGCGGAATCAGCCCCAGCATTTT
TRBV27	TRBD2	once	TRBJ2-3	CASSLRAGGWVPGTDTQYF	TGTGCCAGCAGTTTACGAGCGGGAGGGTGGGTTCCAGGCACAGATACGCAGTATTTT
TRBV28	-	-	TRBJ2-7	CASSSLSSYEQYF	TGTGCCAGCAGTTCCCTATCTAGCTACGAGCAGTACTTC
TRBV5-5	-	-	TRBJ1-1	CASSWTDNTEAFF	TGTGCCAGCAGCTGGACAGATAACACTGAAGCTTTCTTT
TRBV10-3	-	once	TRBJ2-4	CAIGGSGKNIQYF	TGTGCCATCGGAGGTAGCGGCAAAAACATTCAGTACTTC
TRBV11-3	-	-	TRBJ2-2	CASSLGLKEELFF	TGTGCCAGCAGCTTAGGTCTGAAGGAGGAGCTGTTTTTT
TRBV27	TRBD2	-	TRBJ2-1	CASSPGTSGRSEQFF	TGTGCCAGCAGTCCGGGGACTAGCGGGAGAAGTGAGCAGTTCTTC
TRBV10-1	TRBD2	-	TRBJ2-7	CASSERLAGEVGYEQYF	TGCGCCAGCAGTGAGCGCCTAGCGGGAGAAGTCGGATACGAGCAGTACTTC
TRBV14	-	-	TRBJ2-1	CASSLWNEQFF	TGTGCCAGCAGCCTTTGGAATGAGCAGTTCTTC
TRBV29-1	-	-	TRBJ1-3	CSAFQGSGNTIYF	TGCAGCGCTTTCCAGGGCTCTGGAAACACCATATATTTT
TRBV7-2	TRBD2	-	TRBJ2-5	CASTGSGGLETQYF	TGTGCCAGCACCGGCAGCGGGGGGCTAGAGACCCAGTACTTC
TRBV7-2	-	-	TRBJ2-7	CASSRGPRDEQYF	TGTGCCAGCAGCCGGGGACCTAGGGACGAGCAGTACTTC
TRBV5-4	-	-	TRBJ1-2	CASSLDKVPLYGYTF	TGTGCCAGCAGCTTGGACAAGGTGCCCCTTTATGGCTACACCTTC
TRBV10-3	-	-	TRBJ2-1	CAISGSSGEIGQFF	TGTGCCATCAGTGGATCAAGTGGGGAAATCGGGCAGTTCTTC
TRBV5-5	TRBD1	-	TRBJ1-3	CASSSGQGNTIYF	TGTGCCAGCAGCTCGGGACAGGGAAACACCATATATTTT
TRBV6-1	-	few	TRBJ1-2	CASSEARDSGYTF	TGTGCCAGCAGTGAAGCCAGGGATTCCGGCTACACCTTC
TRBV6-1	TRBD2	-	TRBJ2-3	CASSGLAGASTDTQYF	TGTGCCAGCAGTGGGCTAGCGGGGGCGAGCACAGATACGCAGTATTTT
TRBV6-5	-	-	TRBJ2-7	CASSYSTQLLGQYF	TGTGCCAGCAGTTACTCGACGCAGCTCCTAGGGCAGTACTTC
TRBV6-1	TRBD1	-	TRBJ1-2	CASSEINEGQTF	TGTGCCAGCAGTGAGATAAATGAGGGACAGACCTTC
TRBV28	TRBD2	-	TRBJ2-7	CASTLLGGTYEQYF	TGTGCCAGCACCCTTCTCGGGGGGACCTACGAGCAGTACTTC
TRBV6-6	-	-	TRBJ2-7	CASRGPEGRSSYEQYF	TGTGCCAGCAGGGGGCCAGAAGGGAGGAGCTCCTACGAGCAGTACTTC
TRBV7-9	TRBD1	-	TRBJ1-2	CASSTHRDRGNYGYTF	TGTGCCAGCAGCACACACCGGGACAGGGGGAACTATGGCTACACCTTC
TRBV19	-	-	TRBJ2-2	CASSRRGDTGELFF	TGTGCCAGTAGTCGCAGGGGTGACACCGGGGAGCTGTTTTTT
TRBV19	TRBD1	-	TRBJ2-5	CASRKQPGQGFGTQYF	TGTGCCAGTAGAAAGCAGCCGGGACAGGGGTTTGGGACCCAGTACTTC
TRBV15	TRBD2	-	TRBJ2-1	CATSRDLAGGHEQFF	TGTGCCACCAGCAGAGACCTAGCGGGAGGTCATGAGCAGTTCTTC
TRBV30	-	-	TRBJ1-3	CAWSPAGAGNTIYF	TGTGCCTGGAGTCCCGCCGGCGCTGGAAACACCATATATTTT
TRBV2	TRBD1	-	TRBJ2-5	CASSEGRGPETQYF	TGTGCCAGCAGTGAAGGCAGGGGGCCGGAGACCCAGTACTTC
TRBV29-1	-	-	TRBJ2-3	CSVAGSGTDTQYF	TGCAGCGTTGCAGGTAGCGGCACAGATACGCAGTATTTT
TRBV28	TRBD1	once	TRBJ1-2	CASSFPGGQGYGYTF	TGTGCCAGCAGTTTCCCAGGGGGCCAGGGCTATGGCTACACCTTC
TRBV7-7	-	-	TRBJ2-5	CASSQSLGGETQYF	TGTGCCAGCAGCCAAAGCCTAGGCGGAGAGACCCAGTACTTC
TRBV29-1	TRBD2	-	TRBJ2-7	CSVEPREGEQYF	TGCAGCGTTGAACCCAGGGAGGGCGAGCAGTACTTC
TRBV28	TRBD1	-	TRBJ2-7	CASGRPATQGATYEQYF	TGTGCCAGCGGTAGACCGGCCACACAGGGGGCGACCTACGAGCAGTACTTC
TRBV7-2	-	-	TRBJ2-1	CASSLELREQFF	TGTGCCAGCAGCTTAGAGTTACGGGAACAGTTCTTC
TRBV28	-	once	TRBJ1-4	CASSTMGGLDEKLFF	TGTGCCAGCAGTACTATGGGCGGACTGGATGAAAAACTGTTTTTT
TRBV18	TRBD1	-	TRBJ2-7	CASSLGTEIYEQYF	TGTGCCAGCTCACTGGGGACAGAAATCTACGAGCAGTACTTC
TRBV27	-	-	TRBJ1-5	CASSPNRENQPQHF	TGTGCCAGCAGTCCCAACAGGGAAAATCAGCCCCAGCATTTT
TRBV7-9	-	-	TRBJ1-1	CASSYLAGSNTEAFF	TGTGCCAGCAGCTACCTGGCAGGGTCGAACACTGAAGCTTTCTTT
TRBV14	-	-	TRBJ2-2	CASSQGGTGELFF	TGTGCCAGCAGCCAGGGGGGCACCGGGGAGCTGTTTTTT
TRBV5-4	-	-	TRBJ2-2	CASSTGDSGELFF	TGTGCCAGCAGTACCGGGGACTCCGGGGAGCTGTTTTTT
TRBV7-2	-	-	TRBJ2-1	CASSPSSWSRTEQFF	TGTGCCAGCAGCCCGTCGAGTTGGAGCAGGACTGAGCAGTTCTTC
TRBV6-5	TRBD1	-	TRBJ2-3	CASSYVQGTTDTQYF	TGTGCCAGCAGTTACGTACAGGGGACCACAGATACGCAGTATTTT
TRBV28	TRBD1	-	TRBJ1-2	CASSLPGMAGTGIGYTF	TGTGCCAGCAGTTTACCCGGAATGGCCGGGACAGGGATCGGCTACACCTTC
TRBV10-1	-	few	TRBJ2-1	CASSALSSNEQFF	TGCGCCAGCAGTGCCCTCAGCAGCAATGAGCAGTTCTTC
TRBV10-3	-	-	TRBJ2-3	CAISIRGLEGEQYF	TGTGCCATCAGTATCAGGGGCCTGGAGGGGGAGCAGTATTTT
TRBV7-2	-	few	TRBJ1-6	CASRTSNSPLHF	TGTGCCAGCAGGACGAGCAATTCACCCCTCCACTTT
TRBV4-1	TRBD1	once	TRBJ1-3	CASSQDLAGGDGNTIYF	TGCGCCAGCAGCCAAGATTTAGCAGGGGGCGACGGAAACACCATATATTTT
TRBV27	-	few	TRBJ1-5	CASSLNPTLYSNQPQHF	TGTGCCAGCAGTTTAAATCCGACACTGTATAGCAATCAGCCCCAGCATTTT
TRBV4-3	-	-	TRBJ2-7	CASSQDKGSYEQYF	TGCGCCAGCAGCCAAGATAAGGGTTCCTACGAGCAGTACTTC
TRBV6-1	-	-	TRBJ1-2	CASSEAGNGYTF	TGTGCCAGCAGTGAAGCGGGGAATGGCTACACCTTC
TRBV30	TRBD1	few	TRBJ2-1	CAWRTPGQGTEQFF	TGTGCCTGGAGGACCCCGGGACAGGGGACTGAGCAGTTCTTC